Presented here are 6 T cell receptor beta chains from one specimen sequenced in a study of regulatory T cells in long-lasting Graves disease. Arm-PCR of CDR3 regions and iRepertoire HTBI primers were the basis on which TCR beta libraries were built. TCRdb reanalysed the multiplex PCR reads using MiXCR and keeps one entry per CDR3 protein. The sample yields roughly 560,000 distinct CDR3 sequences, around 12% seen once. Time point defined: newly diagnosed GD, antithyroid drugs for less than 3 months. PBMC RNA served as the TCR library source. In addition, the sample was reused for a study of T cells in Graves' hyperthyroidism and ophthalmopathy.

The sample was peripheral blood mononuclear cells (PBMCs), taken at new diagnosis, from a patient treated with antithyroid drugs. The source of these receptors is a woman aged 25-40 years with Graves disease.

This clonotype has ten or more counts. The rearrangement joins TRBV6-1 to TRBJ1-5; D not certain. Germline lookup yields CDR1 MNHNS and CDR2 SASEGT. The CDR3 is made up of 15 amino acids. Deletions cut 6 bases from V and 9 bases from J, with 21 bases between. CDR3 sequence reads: CASRTDGSSRRPQHF. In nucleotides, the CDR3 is TGTGCCAGCAGAACCGACGGCTCCTCTCGTAGGCCCCAGCATTTT.

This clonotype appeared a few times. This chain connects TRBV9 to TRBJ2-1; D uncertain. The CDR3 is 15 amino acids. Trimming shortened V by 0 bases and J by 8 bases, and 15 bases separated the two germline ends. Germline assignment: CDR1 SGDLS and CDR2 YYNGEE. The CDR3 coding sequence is TGTGCCAGCAGCGTAGTCGGCGATCTCGTAGATGAGCAGTTCTTC. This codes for CASSVVGDLVDEQFF. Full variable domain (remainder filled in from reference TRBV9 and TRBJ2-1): DSGVTQTPKHLITATGQRVTLRCSPRSGDLSVYWYQQSLDQGLQFLIQYYNGEERAKGNILERFSAQQFPDLHSELNLSSLELGDSALYFCASSVVGDLVDEQFFGPGTRLTVL.

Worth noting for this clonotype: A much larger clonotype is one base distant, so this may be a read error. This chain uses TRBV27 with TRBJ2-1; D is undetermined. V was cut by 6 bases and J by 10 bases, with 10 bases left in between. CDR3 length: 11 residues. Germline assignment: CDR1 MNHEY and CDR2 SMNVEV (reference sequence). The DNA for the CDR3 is TGTGCCAGCAGGTCTTGGATAGAGCAGTTCTTC. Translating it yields CASRSWIEQFF.

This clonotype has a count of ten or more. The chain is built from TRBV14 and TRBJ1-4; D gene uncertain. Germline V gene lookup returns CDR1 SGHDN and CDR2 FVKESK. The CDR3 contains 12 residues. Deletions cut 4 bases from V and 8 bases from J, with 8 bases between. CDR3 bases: TGTGCCAGCAGCCGAGATGAGGAAAAACTGTTTTTT. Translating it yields CASSRDEEKLFF.

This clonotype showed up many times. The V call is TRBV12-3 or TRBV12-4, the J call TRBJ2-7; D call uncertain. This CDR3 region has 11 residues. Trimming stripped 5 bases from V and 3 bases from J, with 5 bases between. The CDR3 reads CASSTSYEQYF. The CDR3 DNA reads TGTGCCAGCAGTACCAGCTACGAGCAGTACTTC.

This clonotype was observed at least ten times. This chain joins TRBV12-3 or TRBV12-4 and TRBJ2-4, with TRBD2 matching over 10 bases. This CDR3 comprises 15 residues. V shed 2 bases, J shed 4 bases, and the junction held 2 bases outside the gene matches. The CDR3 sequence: CASSLTSGVKNIQYF. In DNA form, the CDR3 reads TGTGCCAGCAGTTTAACTAGCGGGGTGAAAAACATTCAGTACTTC.